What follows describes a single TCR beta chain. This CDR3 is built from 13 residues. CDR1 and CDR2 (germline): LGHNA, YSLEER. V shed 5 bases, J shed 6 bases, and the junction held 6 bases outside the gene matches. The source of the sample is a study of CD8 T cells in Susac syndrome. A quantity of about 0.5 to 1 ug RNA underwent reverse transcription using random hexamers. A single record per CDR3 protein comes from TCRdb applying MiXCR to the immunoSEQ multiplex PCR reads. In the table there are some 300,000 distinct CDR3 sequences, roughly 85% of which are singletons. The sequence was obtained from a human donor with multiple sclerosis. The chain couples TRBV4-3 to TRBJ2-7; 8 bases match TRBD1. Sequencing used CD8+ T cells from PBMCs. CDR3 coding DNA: TGCGCCAGCAGCGAGGACAGGGAACGCGAGCAGTACTTC. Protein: CASSEDREREQYF.